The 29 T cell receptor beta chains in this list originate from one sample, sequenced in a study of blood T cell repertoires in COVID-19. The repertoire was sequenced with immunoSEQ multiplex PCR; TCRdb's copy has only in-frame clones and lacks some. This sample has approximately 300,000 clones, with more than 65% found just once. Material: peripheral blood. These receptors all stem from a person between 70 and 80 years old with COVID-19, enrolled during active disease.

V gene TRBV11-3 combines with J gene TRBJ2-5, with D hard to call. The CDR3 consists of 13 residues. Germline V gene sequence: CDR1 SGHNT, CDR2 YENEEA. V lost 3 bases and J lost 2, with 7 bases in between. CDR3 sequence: CASSFALQETQYF. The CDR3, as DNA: TGTGCCAGCAGCTTTGCGTTACAAGAGACCCAGTACTTC. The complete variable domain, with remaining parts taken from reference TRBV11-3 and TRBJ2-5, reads EAGVVQSPRYKIIEKKQPVAFWCNPISGHNTLYWYLQNLGQGPELLIRYENEEAVDDSQLPKDRFSAERLKGVDSTLKIQPAELGDSAVYLCASSFALQETQYFGPGTRLLVL.

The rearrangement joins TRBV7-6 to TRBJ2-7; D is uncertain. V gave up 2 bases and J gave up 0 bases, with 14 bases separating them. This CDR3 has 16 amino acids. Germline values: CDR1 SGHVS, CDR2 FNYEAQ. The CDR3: CASSLRSAATSYEQYF. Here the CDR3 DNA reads TGTGCCAGCAGCTTAAGGTCAGCAGCGACCTCCTACGAGCAGTACTTC.

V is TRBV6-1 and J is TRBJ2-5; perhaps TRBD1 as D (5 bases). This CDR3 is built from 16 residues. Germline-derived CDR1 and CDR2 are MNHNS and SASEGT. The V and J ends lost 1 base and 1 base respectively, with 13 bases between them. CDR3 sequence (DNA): TGTGCCAGCAGTGAAGGCCAGGGAAGGATCCAAGAGACCCAGTACTTC. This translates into CASSEGQGRIQETQYF.

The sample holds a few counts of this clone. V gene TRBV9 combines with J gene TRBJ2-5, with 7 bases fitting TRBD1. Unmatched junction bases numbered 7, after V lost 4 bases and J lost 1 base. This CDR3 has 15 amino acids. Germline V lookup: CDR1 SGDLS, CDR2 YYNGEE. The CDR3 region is CASSIAAGGQETQYF. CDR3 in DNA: TGTGCCAGCAGCATCGCCGCAGGGGGCCAAGAGACCCAGTACTTC. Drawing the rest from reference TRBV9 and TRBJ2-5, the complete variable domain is DSGVTQTPKHLITATGQRVTLRCSPRSGDLSVYWYQQSLDQGLQFLIQYYNGEERAKGNILERFSAQQFPDLHSELNLSSLELGDSALYFCASSIAAGGQETQYFGPGTRLLVL.

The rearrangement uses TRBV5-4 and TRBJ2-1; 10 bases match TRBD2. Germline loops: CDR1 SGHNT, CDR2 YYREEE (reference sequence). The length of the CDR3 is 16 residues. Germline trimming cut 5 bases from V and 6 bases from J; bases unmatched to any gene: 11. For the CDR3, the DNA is TGTGCCAGCAGAATGAGTAGCGGGGGGACCGGCAATGAGCAGTTCTTC. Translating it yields CASRMSSGGTGNEQFF.

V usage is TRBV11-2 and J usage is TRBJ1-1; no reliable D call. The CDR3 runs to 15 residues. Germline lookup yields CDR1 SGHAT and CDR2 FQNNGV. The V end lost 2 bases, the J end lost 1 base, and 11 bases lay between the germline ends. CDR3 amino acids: CASSLNHSPNTEAFF. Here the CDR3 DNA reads TGTGCCAGCAGCTTAAATCACAGCCCGAACACTGAAGCTTTCTTT.

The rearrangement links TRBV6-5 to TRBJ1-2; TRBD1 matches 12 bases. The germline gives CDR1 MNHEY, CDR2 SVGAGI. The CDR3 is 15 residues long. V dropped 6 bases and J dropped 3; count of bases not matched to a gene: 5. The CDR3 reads CASRGQGAGDYGYTF. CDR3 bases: TGTGCCAGCAGGGGACAGGGGGCCGGGGACTATGGCTACACCTTC.

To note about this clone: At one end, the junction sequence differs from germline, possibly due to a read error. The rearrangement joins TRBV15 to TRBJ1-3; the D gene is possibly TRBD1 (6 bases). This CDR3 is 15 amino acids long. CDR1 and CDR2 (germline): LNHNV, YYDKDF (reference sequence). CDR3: CATSRDGTGHPTGGF. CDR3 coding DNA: TGTGCCACCAGCAGAGATGGGACGGGTCATCCCACGGGGGGCTTT.

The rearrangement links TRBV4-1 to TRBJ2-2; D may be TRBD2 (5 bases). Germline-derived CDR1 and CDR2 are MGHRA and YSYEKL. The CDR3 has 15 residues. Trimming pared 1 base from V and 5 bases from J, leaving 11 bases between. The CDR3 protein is CASSQGPWTTGELFF. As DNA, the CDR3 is TGCGCCAGCAGCCAAGGACCGTGGACTACCGGGGAGCTGTTTTTT.

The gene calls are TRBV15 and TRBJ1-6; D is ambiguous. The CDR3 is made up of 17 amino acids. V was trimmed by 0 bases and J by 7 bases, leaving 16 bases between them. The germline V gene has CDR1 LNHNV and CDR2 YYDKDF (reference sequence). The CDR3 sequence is CATSREEGTRRNSPLHF. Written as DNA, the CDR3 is TGTGCCACCAGCAGAGAGGAGGGAACTCGGCGCAATTCACCCCTCCACTTT.

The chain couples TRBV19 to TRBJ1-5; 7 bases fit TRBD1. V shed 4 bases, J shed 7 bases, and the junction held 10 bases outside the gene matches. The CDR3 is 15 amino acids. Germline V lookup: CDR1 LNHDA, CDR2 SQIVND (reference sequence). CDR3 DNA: TGTGCCAGTAGTACCCTACAGGGGTGGGACCAGCCCCAGCATTTT. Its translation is CASSTLQGWDQPQHF.

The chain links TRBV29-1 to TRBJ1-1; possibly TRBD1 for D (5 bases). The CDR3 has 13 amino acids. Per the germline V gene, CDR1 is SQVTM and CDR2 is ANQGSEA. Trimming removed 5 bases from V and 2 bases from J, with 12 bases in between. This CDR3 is CSVCDRGNTEAFF. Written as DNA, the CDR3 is TGCAGCGTTTGCGACAGAGGAAACACTGAAGCTTTCTTT.

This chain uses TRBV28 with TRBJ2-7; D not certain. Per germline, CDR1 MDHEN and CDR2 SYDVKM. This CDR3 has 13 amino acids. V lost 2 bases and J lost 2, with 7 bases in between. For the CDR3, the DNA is TGTGCCAGCAGTTTAAAGCTAGCCTACGAGCAGTACTTC. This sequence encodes CASSLKLAYEQYF.

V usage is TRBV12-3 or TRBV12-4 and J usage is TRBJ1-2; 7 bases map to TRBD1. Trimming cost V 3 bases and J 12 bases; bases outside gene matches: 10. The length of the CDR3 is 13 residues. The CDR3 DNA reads TGTGCCAGCAGTTTCGGGTCCAGGGGGTGGAACACCTTC. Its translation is CASSFGSRGWNTF.

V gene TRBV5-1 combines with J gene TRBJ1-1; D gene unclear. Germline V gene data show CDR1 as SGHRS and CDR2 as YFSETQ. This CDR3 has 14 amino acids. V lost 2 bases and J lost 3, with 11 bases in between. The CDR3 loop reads CASSFELSDTEAFF. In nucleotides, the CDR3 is TGCGCCAGCAGCTTTGAGTTATCCGACACTGAAGCTTTCTTT.

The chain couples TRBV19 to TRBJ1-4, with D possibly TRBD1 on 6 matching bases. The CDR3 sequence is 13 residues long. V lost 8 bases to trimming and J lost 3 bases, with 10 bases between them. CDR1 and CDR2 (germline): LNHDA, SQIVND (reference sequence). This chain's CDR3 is CASGQNPNEKLFF. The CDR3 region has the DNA TGTGCCAGTGGACAGAACCCTAATGAAAAACTGTTTTTT.

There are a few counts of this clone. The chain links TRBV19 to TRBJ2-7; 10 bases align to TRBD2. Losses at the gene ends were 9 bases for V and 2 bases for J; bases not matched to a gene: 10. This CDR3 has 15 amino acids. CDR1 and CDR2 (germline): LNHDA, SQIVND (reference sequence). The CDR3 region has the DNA TGTGCCAGCGCGCCCCTAGCGGGGGTGACCTACGAGCAGTACTTC. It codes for CASAPLAGVTYEQYF.

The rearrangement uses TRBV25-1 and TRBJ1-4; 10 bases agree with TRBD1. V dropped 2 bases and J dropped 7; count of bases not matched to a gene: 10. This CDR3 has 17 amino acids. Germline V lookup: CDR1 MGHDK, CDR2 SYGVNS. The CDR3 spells CASSERDRGRVGEKLFF. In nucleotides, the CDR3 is TGTGCCAGCAGTGAACGCGACAGGGGGCGCGTGGGTGAAAAACTGTTTTTT.

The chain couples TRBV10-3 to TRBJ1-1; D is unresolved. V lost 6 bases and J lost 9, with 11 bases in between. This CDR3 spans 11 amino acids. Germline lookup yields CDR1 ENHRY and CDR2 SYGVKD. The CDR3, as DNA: TGTGCCATCAGACTAGGAGGGCAAGCTTTCTTT. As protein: CAIRLGGQAFF.

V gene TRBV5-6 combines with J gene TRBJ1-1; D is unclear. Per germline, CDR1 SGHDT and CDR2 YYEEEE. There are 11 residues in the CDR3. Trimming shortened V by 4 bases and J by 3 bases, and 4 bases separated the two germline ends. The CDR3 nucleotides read TGTGCCAGCAGCCGGGACACTGAAGCTTTCTTT. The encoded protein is CASSRDTEAFF.

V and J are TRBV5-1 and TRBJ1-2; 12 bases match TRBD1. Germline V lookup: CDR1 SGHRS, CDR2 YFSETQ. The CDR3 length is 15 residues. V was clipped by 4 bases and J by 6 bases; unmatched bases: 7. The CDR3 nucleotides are TGCGCCAGCAGCGACCCGGGACAGGGGGCGAATGGCTACACCTTC. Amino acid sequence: CASSDPGQGANGYTF.

The CDR3 nucleotides are TGTGCCAGCAGCTTAGGGGCCGGGACAGGGGCCAATGAGCAGTTCTTC. As protein: CASSLGAGTGANEQFF. The V and J genes are TRBV7-9 and TRBJ2-1; 10 nucleotides line up with TRBD1. Germline assignment: CDR1 SEHNR and CDR2 FQNEAQ (reference sequence). V lost 1 base to trimming and J lost 6 bases; unmatched junction nucleotides: 6. This CDR3 is built from 16 residues.

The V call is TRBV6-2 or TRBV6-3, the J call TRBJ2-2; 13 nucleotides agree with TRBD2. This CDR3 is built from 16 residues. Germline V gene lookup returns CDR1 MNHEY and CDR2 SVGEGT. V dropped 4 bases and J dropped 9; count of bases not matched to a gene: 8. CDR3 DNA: TGTGCCAGCAGTTTACTAGCGGGAGGGCCTGTCCGGGAGCTGTTTTTT. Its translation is CASSLLAGGPVRELFF.

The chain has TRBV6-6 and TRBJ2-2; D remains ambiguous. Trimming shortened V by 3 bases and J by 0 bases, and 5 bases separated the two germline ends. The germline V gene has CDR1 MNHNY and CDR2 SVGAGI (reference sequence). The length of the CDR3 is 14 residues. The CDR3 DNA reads TGTGCCAGCAGTTATAATCCGAACACCGGGGAGCTGTTTTTT. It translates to CASSYNPNTGELFF.

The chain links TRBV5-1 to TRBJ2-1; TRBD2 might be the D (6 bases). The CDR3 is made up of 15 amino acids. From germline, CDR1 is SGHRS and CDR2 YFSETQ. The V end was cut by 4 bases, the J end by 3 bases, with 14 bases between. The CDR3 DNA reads TGCGCCAGCAGCCAATACACCGGGGGCTACAATGAGCAGTTCTTC. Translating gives CASSQYTGGYNEQFF.

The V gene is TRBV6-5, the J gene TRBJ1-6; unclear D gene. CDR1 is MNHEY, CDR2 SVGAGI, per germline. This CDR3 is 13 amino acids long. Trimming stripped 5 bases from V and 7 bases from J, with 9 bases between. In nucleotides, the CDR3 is TGTGCCAGCAGTACAAGGAGGAATTCACCCCTCCACTTT. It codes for CASSTRRNSPLHF.

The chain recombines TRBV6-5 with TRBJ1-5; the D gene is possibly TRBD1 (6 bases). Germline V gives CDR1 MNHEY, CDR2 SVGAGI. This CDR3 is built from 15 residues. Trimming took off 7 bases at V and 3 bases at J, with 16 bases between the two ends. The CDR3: CASTVTRGNNQPQHF. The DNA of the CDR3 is TGTGCCAGCACCGTCACCAGGGGAAACAATCAGCCCCAGCATTTT.

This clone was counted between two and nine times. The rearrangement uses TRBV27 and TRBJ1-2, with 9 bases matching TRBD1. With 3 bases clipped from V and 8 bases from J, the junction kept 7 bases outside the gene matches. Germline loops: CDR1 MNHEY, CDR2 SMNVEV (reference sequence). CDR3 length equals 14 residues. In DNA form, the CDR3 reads TGTGCCAGCAGTTTCTACGACAGGGGGATAGGCTACACCTTC. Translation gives CASSFYDRGIGYTF.

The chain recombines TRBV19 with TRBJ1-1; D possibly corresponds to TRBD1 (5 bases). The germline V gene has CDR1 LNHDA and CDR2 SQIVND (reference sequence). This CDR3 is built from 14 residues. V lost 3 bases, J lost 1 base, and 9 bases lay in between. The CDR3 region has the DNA TGTGCCAGTAGTATTGGCGGGGCGAACACTGAAGCTTTCTTT. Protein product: CASSIGGANTEAFF.